This T cell receptor (beta chain) was sequenced for a study of T-cell reconstitution after alpha-beta-depleted transplantation in children. Preparing the TCRbeta library involved the use of unique molecular identifiers. Each CDR3 protein gets one entry after TCRdb re-called the PCR reads with MiXCR. The sample lists about 460,000 distinct CDR3 sequences; around 12% were seen once. This clonotype was seen a handful of times. V lost 0 bases, J lost 3 bases, and 6 bases lay in between. Germline loops: CDR1 SGHTA, CDR2 FQGTGA. There are 13 residues in the CDR3. The clonotype originates from a human donor who donated a stem cell graft to a child with combined immunodeficiency. Sequenced material: PBMCs from the stem cell graft donor, taken from the stem cell graft. The chain joins TRBV7-3 to TRBJ2-7; D ambiguous. CDR3 in amino acids: CASSLTMGYEQYF. The DNA for the CDR3 is TGTGCCAGCAGCTTAACCATGGGCTACGAGCAGTACTTC. The full variable domain, with the rest looked up from reference TRBV7-3 and TRBJ2-7, is GAGVSQTPSNKVTEKGKYVELRCDPISGHTALYWYRQSLGQGPEFLIYFQGTGAADDSGLPNDRFFAVRPEGSVSTLKIQRTERGDSAVYLCASSLTMGYEQYFGPGTRLTVT.